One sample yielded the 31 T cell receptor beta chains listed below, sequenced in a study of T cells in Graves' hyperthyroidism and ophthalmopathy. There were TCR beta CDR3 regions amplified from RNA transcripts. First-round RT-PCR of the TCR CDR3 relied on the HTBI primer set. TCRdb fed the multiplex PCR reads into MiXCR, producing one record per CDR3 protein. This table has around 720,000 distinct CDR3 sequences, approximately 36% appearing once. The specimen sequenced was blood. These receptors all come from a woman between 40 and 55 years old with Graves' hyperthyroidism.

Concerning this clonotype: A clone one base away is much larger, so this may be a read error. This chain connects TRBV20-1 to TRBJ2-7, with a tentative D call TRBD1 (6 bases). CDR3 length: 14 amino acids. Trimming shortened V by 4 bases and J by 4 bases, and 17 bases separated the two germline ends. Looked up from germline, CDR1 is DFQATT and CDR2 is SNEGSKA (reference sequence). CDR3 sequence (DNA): TGCAGTGCTAAAGGTGCTACAGGGCCTTACGAGCAGTACTTC. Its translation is CSAKGATGPYEQYF.

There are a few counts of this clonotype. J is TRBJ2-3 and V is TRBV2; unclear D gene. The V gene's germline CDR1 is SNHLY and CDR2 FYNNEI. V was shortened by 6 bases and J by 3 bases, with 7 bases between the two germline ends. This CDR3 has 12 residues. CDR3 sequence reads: CASRPDTDTQYF. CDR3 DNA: TGTGCCAGCAGACCAGATACAGATACGCAGTATTTT. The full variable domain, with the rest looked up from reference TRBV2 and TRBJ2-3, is EPEVTQTPSHQVTQMGQEVILRCVPISNHLYFYWYRQILGQKVEFLVSFYNNEISEKSEIFDDQFSVERPDGSNFTLKIRSTKLEDSAMYFCASRPDTDTQYFGPGTRLTVL.

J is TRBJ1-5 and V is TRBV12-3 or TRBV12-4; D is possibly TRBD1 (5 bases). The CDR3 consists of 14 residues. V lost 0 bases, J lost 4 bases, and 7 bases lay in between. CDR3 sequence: CASSLAGANQPQHF. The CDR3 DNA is TGTGCCAGCAGTTTAGCAGGGGCGAATCAGCCCCAGCATTTT.

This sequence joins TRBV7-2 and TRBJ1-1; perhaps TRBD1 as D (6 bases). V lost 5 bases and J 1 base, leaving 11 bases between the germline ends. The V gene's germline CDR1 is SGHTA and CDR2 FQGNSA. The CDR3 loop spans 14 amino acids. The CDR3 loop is CASSPTGWNTEAFF. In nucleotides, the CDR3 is TGTGCCAGCAGCCCTACAGGGTGGAACACTGAAGCTTTCTTT. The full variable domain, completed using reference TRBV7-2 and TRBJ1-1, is GAGVSQSPSNKVTEKGKDVELRCDPISGHTALYWYRQSLGQGLEFLIYFQGNSAPDKSGLPSDRFSAERTGGSVSTLTIQRTQQEDSAVYLCASSPTGWNTEAFFGQGTRLTVV.

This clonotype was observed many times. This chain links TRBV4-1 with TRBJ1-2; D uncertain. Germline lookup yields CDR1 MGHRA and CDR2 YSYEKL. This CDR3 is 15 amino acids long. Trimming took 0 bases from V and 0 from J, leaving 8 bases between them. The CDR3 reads CASSQEITTNYGYTF. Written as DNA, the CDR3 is TGCGCCAGCAGCCAAGAGATCACAACTAACTATGGCTACACCTTC.

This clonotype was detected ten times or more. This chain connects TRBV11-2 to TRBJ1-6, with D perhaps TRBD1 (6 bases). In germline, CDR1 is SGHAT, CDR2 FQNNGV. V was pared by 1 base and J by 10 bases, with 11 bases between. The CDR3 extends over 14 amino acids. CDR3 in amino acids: CASSLADRESPLHF. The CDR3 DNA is TGTGCCAGCAGCTTAGCGGACAGAGAGTCACCCCTCCACTTT.

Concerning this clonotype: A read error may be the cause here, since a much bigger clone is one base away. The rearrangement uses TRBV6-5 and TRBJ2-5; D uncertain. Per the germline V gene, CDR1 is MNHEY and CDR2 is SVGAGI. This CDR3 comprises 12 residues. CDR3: CAISYSSRPVVF. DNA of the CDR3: TGTGCCATCAGTTACTCGAGCAGGCCCGTTGTCTTC.

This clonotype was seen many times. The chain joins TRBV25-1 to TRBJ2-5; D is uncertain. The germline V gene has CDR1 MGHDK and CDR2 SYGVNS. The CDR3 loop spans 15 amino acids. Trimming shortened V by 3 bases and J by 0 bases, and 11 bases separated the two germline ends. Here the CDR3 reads CASSDPPVDQETQYF. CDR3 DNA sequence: TGTGCCAGCAGTGACCCCCCGGTAGACCAAGAGACCCAGTACTTC.

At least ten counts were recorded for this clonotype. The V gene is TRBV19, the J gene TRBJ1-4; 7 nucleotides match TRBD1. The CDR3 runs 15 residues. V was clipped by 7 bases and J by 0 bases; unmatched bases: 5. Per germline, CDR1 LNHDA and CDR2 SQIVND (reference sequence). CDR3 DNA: TGTGCCAGTAACAACCAGGGGGCAACTAATGAAAAACTGTTTTTT. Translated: CASNNQGATNEKLFF. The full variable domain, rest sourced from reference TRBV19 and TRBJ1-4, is DGGITQSPKYLFRKEGQNVTLSCEQNLNHDAMYWYRQDPGQGLRLIYYSQIVNDFQKGDIAEGYSVSREKKESFPLTVTSAQKNPTAFYLCASNNQGATNEKLFFGSGTQLSVL.

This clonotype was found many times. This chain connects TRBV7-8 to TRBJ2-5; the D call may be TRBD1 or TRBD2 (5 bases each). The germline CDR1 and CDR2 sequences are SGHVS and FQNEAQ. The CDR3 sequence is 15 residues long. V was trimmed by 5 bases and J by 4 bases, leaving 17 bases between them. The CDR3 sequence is CASSERTRAGETQYF. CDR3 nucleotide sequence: TGTGCCAGCAGCGAAAGGACAAGGGCGGGAGAGACCCAGTACTTC.

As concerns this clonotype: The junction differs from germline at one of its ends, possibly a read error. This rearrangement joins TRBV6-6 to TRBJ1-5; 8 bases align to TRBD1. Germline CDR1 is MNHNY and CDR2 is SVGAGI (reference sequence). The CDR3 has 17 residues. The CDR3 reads CASSLGQGTYSNQPRHF. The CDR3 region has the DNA TGTGCCAGCAGCCTAGGACAGGGCACATATAGCAATCAGCCCCGGCATTTT.

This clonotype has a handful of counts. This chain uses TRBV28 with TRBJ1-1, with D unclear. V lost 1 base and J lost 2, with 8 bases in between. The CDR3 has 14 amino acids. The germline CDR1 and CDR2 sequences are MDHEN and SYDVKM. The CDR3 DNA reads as TGTGCCAGCAGTTTATCGTTCAGTAACACTGAAGCTTTCTTT. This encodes CASSLSFSNTEAFF.

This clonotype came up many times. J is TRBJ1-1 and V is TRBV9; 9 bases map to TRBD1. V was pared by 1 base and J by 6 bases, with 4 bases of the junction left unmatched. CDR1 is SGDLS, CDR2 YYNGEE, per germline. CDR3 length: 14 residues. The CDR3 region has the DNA TGTGCCAGCAGCGTATGGGACAGGGACTCTGAAGCTTTCTTT. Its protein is CASSVWDRDSEAFF.

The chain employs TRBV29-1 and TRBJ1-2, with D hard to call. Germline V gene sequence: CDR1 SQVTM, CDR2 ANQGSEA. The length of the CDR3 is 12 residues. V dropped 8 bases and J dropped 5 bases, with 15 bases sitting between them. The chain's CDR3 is CSLDSGKYGYTF. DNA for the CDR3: TGCAGCTTGGATTCGGGAAAATATGGCTACACCTTC.

This CDR3 reads CSARGRTKRDGSYFGANVLTF. CDR3 coding DNA: TGCAGTGCTAGAGGCCGAACGAAACGGGACGGATCGTACTTTGGGGCCAACGTCCTGACTTTC. V usage is TRBV20-1 and J usage is TRBJ2-6; either TRBD1 or TRBD2 may fit D (5 bases each). Germline V lookup: CDR1 DFQATT, CDR2 SNEGSKA (reference sequence). CDR3 length equals 21 residues. V shed 1 base and J shed 3 bases, with 28 bases lying between them.

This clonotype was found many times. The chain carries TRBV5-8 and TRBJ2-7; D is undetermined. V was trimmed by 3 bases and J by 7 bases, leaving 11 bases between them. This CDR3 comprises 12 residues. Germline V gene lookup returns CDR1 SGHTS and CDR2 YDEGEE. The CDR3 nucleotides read TGTGCCAGCAGCTACCCGGCCCCGGAGCAGTACTTC. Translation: CASSYPAPEQYF.

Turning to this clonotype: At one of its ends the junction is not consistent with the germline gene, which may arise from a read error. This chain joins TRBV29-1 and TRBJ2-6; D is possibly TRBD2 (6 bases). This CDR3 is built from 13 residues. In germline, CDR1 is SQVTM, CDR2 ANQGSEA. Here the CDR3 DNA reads TGCAGCGTTGAAGACCTGGGGGGCAACGTCCTGACTTTC. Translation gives CSVEDLGGNVLTF.

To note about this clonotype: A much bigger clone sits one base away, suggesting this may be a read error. CDR3 protein: CASSSGLVEWAQETQYF. The CDR3 coding sequence is TGTGCCAGCAGCTCGGGACTAGTTGAGTGGGCACAAGAGACCCAGTACTTC. The rearrangement links TRBV7-6 to TRBJ2-5, with 8 bases aligning to TRBD2. CDR3 length: 17 residues. The trim removed 4 bases at V and 2 bases at J, leaving 12 bases unmatched. Germline V gene data show CDR1 as SGHVS and CDR2 as FNYEAQ.

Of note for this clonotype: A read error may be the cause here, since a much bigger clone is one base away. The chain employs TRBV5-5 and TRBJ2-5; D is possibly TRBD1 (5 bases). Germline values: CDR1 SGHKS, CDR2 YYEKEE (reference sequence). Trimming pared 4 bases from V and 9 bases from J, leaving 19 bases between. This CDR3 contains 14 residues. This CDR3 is CASSNAGLIEAQYF. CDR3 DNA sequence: TGTGCCAGCAGCAACGCAGGGTTGATCGAGGCCCAGTACTTC.

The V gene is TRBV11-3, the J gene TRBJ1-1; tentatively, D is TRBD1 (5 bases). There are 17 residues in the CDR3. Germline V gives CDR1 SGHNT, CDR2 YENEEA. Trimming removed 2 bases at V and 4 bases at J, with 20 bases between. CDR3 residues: CASSLYGGGGGFTEAFF. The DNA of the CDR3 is TGTGCCAGCAGCTTATACGGCGGGGGTGGAGGGTTCACTGAAGCTTTCTTT. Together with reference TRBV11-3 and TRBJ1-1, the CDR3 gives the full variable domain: EAGVVQSPRYKIIEKKQPVAFWCNPISGHNTLYWYLQNLGQGPELLIRYENEEAVDDSQLPKDRFSAERLKGVDSTLKIQPAELGDSAVYLCASSLYGGGGGFTEAFFGQGTRLTVV.

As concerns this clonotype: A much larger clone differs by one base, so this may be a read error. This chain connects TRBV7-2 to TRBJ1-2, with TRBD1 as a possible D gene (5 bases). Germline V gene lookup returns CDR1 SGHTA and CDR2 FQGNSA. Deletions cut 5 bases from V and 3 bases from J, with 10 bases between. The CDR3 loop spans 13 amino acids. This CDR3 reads CASSGGEDYGYTF. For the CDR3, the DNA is TGTGCCAGCAGCGGGGGGGAGGACTATGGCTACACCTTC. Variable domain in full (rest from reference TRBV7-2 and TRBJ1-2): GAGVSQSPSNKVTEKGKDVELRCDPISGHTALYWYRQSLGQGLEFLIYFQGNSAPDKSGLPSDRFSAERTGGSVSTLTIQRTQQEDSAVYLCASSGGEDYGYTFGSGTRLTVV.

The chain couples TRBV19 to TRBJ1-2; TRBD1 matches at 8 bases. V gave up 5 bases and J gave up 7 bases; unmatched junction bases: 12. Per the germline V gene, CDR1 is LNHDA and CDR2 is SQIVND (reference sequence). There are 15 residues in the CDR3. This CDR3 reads CASSPRTGIFFGYTF. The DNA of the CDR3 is TGTGCCAGTAGTCCCCGGACAGGGATTTTCTTTGGCTACACCTTC.

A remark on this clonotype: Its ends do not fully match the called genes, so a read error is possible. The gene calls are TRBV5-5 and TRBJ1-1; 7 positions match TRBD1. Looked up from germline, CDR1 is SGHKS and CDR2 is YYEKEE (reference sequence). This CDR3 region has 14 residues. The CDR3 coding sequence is TGCGCCAGCAGCCACCTGGACAGGAGTCCTGAAGCTTTCTTT. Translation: CASSHLDRSPEAFF.

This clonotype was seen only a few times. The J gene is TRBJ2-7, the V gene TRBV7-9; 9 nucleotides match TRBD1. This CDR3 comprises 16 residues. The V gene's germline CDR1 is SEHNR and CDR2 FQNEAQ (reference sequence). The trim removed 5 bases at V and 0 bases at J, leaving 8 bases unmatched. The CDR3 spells CASSGLGQGDSYEQYF. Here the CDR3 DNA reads TGTGCCAGCAGCGGTCTGGGACAGGGTGACTCCTACGAGCAGTACTTC.

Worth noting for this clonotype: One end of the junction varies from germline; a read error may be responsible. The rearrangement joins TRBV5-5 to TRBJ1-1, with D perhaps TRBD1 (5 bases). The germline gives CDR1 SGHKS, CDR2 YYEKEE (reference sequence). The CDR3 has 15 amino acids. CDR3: CASSQDRPRGTEAFF. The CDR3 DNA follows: TGCGCCAGCAGCCAAGATCGTCCCCGGGGGACTGAAGCTTTCTTT.

CDR3 region: CSAKNYRDKAYEQYF. The DNA for the CDR3 is TGCAGTGCCAAAAACTACCGGGACAAGGCCTACGAGCAGTACTTC. The V gene is TRBV20-1, the J gene TRBJ2-7, with a tentative D call TRBD1 (6 bases). Germline V CDR1 and CDR2: DFQATT, SNEGSKA (reference sequence). V was trimmed by 6 bases and J by 2 bases, leaving 20 bases between them. The CDR3 runs to 15 residues.

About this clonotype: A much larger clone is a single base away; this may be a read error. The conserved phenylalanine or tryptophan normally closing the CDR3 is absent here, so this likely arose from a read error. This chain's CDR3 is CSVGTGGYEQYL. The CDR3 DNA is TGCAGCGTTGGGACAGGGGGATACGAGCAGTACCTC. This chain connects TRBV29-1 to TRBJ2-7; 10 positions match TRBD1. The CDR3 contains 12 residues. V was pared by 4 bases and J by 4 bases, with 1 base of the junction left unmatched. Germline-derived CDR1 and CDR2 are SQVTM and ANQGSEA.

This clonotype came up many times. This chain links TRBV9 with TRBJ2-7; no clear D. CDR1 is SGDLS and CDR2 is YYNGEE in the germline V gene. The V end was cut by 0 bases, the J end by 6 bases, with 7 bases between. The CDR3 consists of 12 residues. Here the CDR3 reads CASSVGNAEQYF. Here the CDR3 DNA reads TGTGCCAGCAGCGTAGGAAACGCCGAGCAGTACTTC. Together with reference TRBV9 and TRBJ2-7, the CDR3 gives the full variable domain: DSGVTQTPKHLITATGQRVTLRCSPRSGDLSVYWYQQSLDQGLQFLIQYYNGEERAKGNILERFSAQQFPDLHSELNLSSLELGDSALYFCASSVGNAEQYFGPGTRLTVT.

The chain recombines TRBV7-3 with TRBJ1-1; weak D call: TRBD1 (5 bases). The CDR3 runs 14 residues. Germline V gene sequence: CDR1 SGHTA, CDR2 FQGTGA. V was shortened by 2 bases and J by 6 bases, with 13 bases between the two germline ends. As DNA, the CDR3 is TGTGCCAGCAGCTTAGCAGGGAACACAGCTGAAGCTTTCTTT. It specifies CASSLAGNTAEAFF. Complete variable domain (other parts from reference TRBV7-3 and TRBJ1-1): GAGVSQTPSNKVTEKGKYVELRCDPISGHTALYWYRQSLGQGPEFLIYFQGTGAADDSGLPNDRFFAVRPEGSVSTLKIQRTERGDSAVYLCASSLAGNTAEAFFGQGTRLTVV.

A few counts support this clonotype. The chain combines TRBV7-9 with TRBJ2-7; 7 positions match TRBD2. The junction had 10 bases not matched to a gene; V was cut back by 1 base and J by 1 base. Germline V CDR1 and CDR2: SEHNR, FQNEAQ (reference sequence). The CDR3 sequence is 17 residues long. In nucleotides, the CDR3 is TGTGCCAGCAGCTTAGGGTTCTGGCGGGAGAAGTCCTACGAGCAGTACTTC. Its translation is CASSLGFWREKSYEQYF.

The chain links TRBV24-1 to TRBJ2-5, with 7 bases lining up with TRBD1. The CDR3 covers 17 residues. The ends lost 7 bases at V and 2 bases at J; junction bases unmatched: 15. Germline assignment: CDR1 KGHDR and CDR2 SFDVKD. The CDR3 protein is CATSQATGSLRQETQYF. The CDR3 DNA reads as TGTGCCACCAGCCAAGCGACAGGGAGTCTGAGGCAAGAGACCCAGTACTTC.